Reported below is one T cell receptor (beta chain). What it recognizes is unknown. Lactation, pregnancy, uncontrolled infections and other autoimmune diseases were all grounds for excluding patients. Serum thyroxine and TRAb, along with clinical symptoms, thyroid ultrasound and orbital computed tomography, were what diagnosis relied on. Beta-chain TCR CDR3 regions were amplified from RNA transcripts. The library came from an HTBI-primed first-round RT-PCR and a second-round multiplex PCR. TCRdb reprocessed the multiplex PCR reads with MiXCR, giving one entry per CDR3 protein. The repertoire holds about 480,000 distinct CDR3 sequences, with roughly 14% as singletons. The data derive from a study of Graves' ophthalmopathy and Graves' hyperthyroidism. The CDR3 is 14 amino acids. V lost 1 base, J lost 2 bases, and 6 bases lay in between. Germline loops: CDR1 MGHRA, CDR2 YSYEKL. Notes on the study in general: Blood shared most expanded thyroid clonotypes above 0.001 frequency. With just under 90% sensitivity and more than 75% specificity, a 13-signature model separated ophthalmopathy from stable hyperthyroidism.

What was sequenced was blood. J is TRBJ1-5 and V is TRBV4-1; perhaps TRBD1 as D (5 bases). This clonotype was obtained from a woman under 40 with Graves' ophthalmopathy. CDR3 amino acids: CASSQGQRNQPQHF. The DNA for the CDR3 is TGCGCCAGCAGCCAAGGACAGCGCAATCAGCCCCAGCATTTT.